A single sample gave rise to the 24 T cell receptor beta chains below, sequenced in a study of Ad26.COV2.S vaccination and SARS-CoV-2 variants. Indicated treatment: 15 to 20 received Ad26.COV2.S at low or high dose, single or two shots; about 5 received placebo; per-sample allocation not given. Samples were taken on day 63 after the first vaccine or placebo injection. Repertoires were generated with immunoSEQ multiplex PCR, while TCRdb's copy carries only in-frame clones and drops some. The sample includes 400,000 to 450,000 clones, about 92% of them seen just once. The sequenced sample was peripheral blood, obtained in a trial of Ad26.COV2.S vaccine versus placebo. These receptors were taken from a person between 18 and 59 years old who received the Ad26.COV2.S COVID-19 vaccine or a placebo.

On this clone itself: Other DNA variants within this sample encode the same CDR3. The chain recombines TRBV9 with TRBJ2-3, with D unresolved. Trimming removed 0 bases from V and 0 bases from J, with 8 bases in between. From germline, CDR1 is SGDLS and CDR2 YYNGEE. This CDR3 region has 15 residues. CDR3 in DNA: TGTGCCAGCAGCGTAGTGGGCGGTAGCACAGATACGCAGTATTTT. Protein sequence: CASSVVGGSTDTQYF.

The rearrangement joins TRBV9 to TRBJ2-3; 8 nucleotides align to TRBD1. In germline, CDR1 is SGDLS, CDR2 YYNGEE. CDR3 size: 15 residues. J was trimmed by 2 bases and V by 3 bases; bases with no gene match: 5. The CDR3, as DNA: TGTGCCAGCAGCGAGCAGACAGGGGCCACAGATACGCAGTATTTT. Translating gives CASSEQTGATDTQYF.

This clone appeared a single time. The chain uses TRBV6-6 and TRBJ2-2; TRBD1 aligns across 11 bases. Germline V gene data show CDR1 as MNHNY and CDR2 as SVGAGI (reference sequence). J was trimmed by 3 bases and V by 5 bases; bases with no gene match: 5. The CDR3 runs 16 residues. CDR3 bases: TGTGCCAGCAGTCTGCCGGGACAGGGGGACACCGGGGAGCTGTTTTTT. Amino acid sequence: CASSLPGQGDTGELFF.

This clone was recorded a few times. The chain is built from TRBV7-9 and TRBJ2-2; no firm D call. The CDR3 sequence is 11 residues long. Germline V gene data show CDR1 as SEHNR and CDR2 as FQNEAQ (reference sequence). Between the trimmed V and J ends, which lost 4 bases and 6 bases, there was a span of 3 bases. The DNA of the CDR3 is TGTGCCAGCAGCTCGTCCGGGGAGCTGTTTTTT. It is translated as CASSSSGELFF.

The J gene is TRBJ2-7, the V gene TRBV18; 7 nucleotides line up with TRBD1. This CDR3 is 13 amino acids long. The J segment lost 4 bases and the V segment lost 6 bases, leaving 6 bases of the junction unmatched. Looked up from germline, CDR1 is KGHSH and CDR2 is LQKENI. Here the CDR3 reads CASSSGQTYEQYF. The CDR3 region has the DNA TGTGCCAGCTCGTCGGGACAGACATACGAGCAGTACTTC.

The V and J genes are TRBV5-1 and TRBJ2-1; TRBD2 matches 8 bases. The CDR3 runs 15 residues. Germline V gene sequence: CDR1 SGHRS, CDR2 YFSETQ. Trimming removed 2 bases from V and 3 bases from J; junction bases left unmatched: 4. CDR3 sequence reads: CASSLTSGIYNEQFF. The DNA for the CDR3 is TGCGCCAGCAGCTTAACTAGCGGAATCTACAATGAGCAGTTCTTC.

This chain connects TRBV27 to TRBJ2-2, with D perhaps TRBD1 (6 bases). Germline V gene sequence: CDR1 MNHEY, CDR2 SMNVEV (reference sequence). The CDR3 contains 14 residues. The V end was cut by 2 bases, the J end by 3 bases, with 7 bases between. The CDR3 here is CASSLPGDTGELFF. The CDR3 bases are TGTGCCAGCAGTTTACCAGGGGACACCGGGGAGCTGTTTTTT.

This clone is a singleton in its sample. The chain is built from TRBV14 and TRBJ2-1; 10 nucleotides match TRBD1. The CDR3 runs to 19 residues. The V gene end was trimmed by 0 bases and the J gene end by 3 bases; junction bases not matched to a gene: 11. Germline V gene lookup returns CDR1 SGHDN and CDR2 FVKESK. The CDR3 reads CASSQDPSRDRGFYNEQFF. CDR3 nucleotide sequence: TGTGCCAGCAGCCAAGATCCTTCCCGGGACAGGGGTTTCTACAATGAGCAGTTCTTC.

The V call is TRBV24-1, the J call TRBJ2-2, with 11 bases matching TRBD1. With 5 bases clipped from V and 4 bases from J, the junction kept 14 bases outside the gene matches. This CDR3 is built from 19 residues. Germline V lookup: CDR1 KGHDR, CDR2 SFDVKD. CDR3 sequence (DNA): TGTGCCACCAGTGGCCCTCCTCGGACAGGGGGCGGATCCACCGGGGAGCTGTTTTTT. It is translated as CATSGPPRTGGGSTGELFF.

This chain joins TRBV7-8 and TRBJ1-1; possibly TRBD1 for D (6 bases). This CDR3 is built from 14 residues. Looked up from germline, CDR1 is SGHVS and CDR2 is FQNEAQ. V was pared by 4 bases and J by 6 bases, with 15 bases between. Here the CDR3 reads CASSSLTGFSEAFF. CDR3 DNA: TGTGCCAGCAGCTCGCTTACAGGGTTCTCTGAAGCTTTCTTT.

CDR3 protein: CASSSSDRFNYGYTF. The CDR3 DNA follows: TGTGCCAGCAGCTCCTCAGACAGATTTAACTATGGCTACACCTTC. V is TRBV7-2 and J is TRBJ1-2; maybe TRBD1 (5 bases). Germline lookup yields CDR1 SGHTA and CDR2 FQGNSA. CDR3 length equals 15 residues. The V end was cut by 4 bases, the J end by 1 base, with 13 bases between.

The chain joins TRBV7-6 to TRBJ2-7, with a tentative D call TRBD2 (5 bases). CDR1 is SGHVS, CDR2 FNYEAQ, per germline. The germline V and J ends were trimmed by 1 base and 2 bases, with 12 bases remaining between them. The CDR3 runs 15 residues. CDR3 DNA: TGTGCCAGCAGCTTAGGGCCGGGGAGTGCCTACGAGCAGTACTTC. It yields the protein CASSLGPGSAYEQYF.

V and J are TRBV28 and TRBJ2-7, with 7 nucleotides matching TRBD2. V lost 4 bases and J lost 5; bases outside the gene matches: 8. CDR3 length: 14 amino acids. Germline-derived CDR1 and CDR2 are MDHEN and SYDVKM. In DNA form, the CDR3 reads TGTGCCAGCAGTTCGGGGGGAACTCTAAACGAGCAGTACTTC. Translated: CASSSGGTLNEQYF.

This sequence joins TRBV28 and TRBJ2-7; 10 positions agree with TRBD2. This CDR3 contains 15 residues. Germline CDR1 MDHEN, CDR2 SYDVKM. Unmatched junction bases numbered 6, after V lost 4 bases and J lost 3 bases. In DNA, the CDR3 is TGTGCCAGCAGTTCTACGACTAGCGGGTTCTACGAGCAGTACTTC. The encoded protein is CASSSTTSGFYEQYF.

In its sample, this clone was seen a few times. V is TRBV5-4 and J is TRBJ2-1; 12 positions match TRBD2. This CDR3 region has 14 residues. Germline values: CDR1 SGHNT, CDR2 YYREEE (reference sequence). The junction had 11 bases not matched to a gene; V was cut back by 4 bases and J by 15 bases. CDR3 sequence: CASSPGGLAGPGFF. CDR3 coding DNA: TGTGCCAGCAGCCCTGGAGGACTAGCGGGGCCGGGGTTCTTC. Variable domain in full (rest from reference TRBV5-4 and TRBJ2-1): ETGVTQSPTHLIKTRGQQVTLRCSSQSGHNTVSWYQQALGQGPQFIFQYYREEENGRGNFPPRFSGLQFPNYSSELNVNALELDDSALYLCASSPGGLAGPGFFGPGTRLTVL.

This sequence joins TRBV29-1 and TRBJ2-1; D unclear. V lost 5 bases and J 8 bases, leaving 4 bases between the germline ends. Germline CDR1 and CDR2: SQVTM and ANQGSEA. The CDR3 consists of 9 residues. The CDR3 region is CSVNHEQFF. The CDR3 DNA reads TGCAGCGTTAACCATGAGCAGTTCTTC.

This chain links TRBV3-1 (or the pseudogene TRBV3-2) with TRBJ1-4; 7 bases are a match to TRBD1. Per the germline V gene, CDR1 is LGHDT and CDR2 is YNNKEL (reference sequence). This CDR3 contains 17 residues. The junction had 12 bases not matched to a gene; V was cut back by 3 bases and J by 5 bases. Here the CDR3 reads CASSHRSGGALNEKLFF. The CDR3 nucleotides are TGTGCCAGCAGCCACCGCTCAGGGGGAGCGCTGAATGAAAAACTGTTTTTT.

This rearrangement joins TRBV6-5 to TRBJ1-5, with TRBD1 as a possible D gene (6 bases). The CDR3 has 15 amino acids. The germline gives CDR1 MNHEY, CDR2 SVGAGI. V gave up 6 bases and J gave up 9 bases, with 21 bases separating them. The CDR3 coding sequence is TGTGCCAGCAGGGAGCGGGGGGGCCCCAAGTCGCCCCAGCATTTT. It yields the protein CASRERGGPKSPQHF.

This chain joins TRBV7-9 and TRBJ1-5; maybe TRBD1 (6 bases). Germline CDR1 is SEHNR and CDR2 is FQNEAQ (reference sequence). V lost 3 bases, J lost 1 base, and 13 bases lay in between. The CDR3 is 16 residues long. The CDR3 DNA reads TGTGCCAGCAGCTTGGACAGCGGGTTGAGCAATCAGCCCCAGCATTTT. Amino acid sequence: CASSLDSGLSNQPQHF.

The chain joins TRBV19 to TRBJ2-3; D ambiguous. CDR1 is LNHDA and CDR2 is SQIVND in the germline V gene (reference sequence). V dropped 1 base and J dropped 5 bases, with 10 bases sitting between them. The CDR3 totals 14 residues. CDR3 coding DNA: TGTGCCAGTAGTATAGTAGTATCCAGAGATACGCAGTATTTT. Translated: CASSIVVSRDTQYF.

This clone is a singleton in its sample. Other DNA sequences in the same sample also yield this CDR3. The chain combines TRBV5-1 with TRBJ2-7; D perhaps matches TRBD1 (6 bases). V shed 4 bases and J shed 0 bases, with 8 bases lying between them. This CDR3 contains 13 residues. Germline V gene data show CDR1 as SGHRS and CDR2 as YFSETQ. CDR3 DNA sequence: TGCGCCAGCAGCCTACAGGGCTCCTACGAGCAGTACTTC. This translates into CASSLQGSYEQYF.

This clone showed up just once. The rearrangement links TRBV10-3 to TRBJ2-5; weak D call: TRBD2 (6 bases). The CDR3 has 13 amino acids. Germline CDR1 and CDR2: ENHRY and SYGVKD. V gave up 6 bases and J gave up 2 bases, with 10 bases separating them. CDR3 DNA sequence: TGTGCCATCAGGGGGAGGCGGCAAGAGACCCAGTACTTC. Amino acid sequence: CAIRGRRQETQYF.

This chain joins TRBV4-1 and TRBJ1-2; D remains ambiguous. From germline, CDR1 is MGHRA and CDR2 YSYEKL. This CDR3 contains 14 residues. The ends were cut back, 1 base at V and 3 bases at J, with 9 bases in the middle. The CDR3 protein is CASSQALRDYGYTF. The CDR3 coding sequence is TGCGCCAGCAGCCAAGCCCTAAGGGACTATGGCTACACCTTC.

V gene TRBV29-1 combines with J gene TRBJ2-7; TRBD2 matches at 12 bases. After removal of 5 bases from V and 4 bases from J, the junction contained 15 bases not matched to a gene. Germline V lookup: CDR1 SQVTM, CDR2 ANQGSEA. The CDR3 runs to 17 residues. The CDR3 protein is CSVQGASGRAGTYEQYF. The CDR3, as DNA: TGCAGCGTTCAGGGGGCTAGCGGGAGGGCTGGGACGTACGAGCAGTACTTC.